This T cell receptor (beta chain) was identified during a study of T-cell memory formation after mild COVID-19 (dated by TCRdb to the early 2020s). The study in broad terms: TCR sequence clusters from the two donors were found to be largely donor specific. The cohort was made up of two young adult volunteers, one female and one male, who were previously healthy. In a couple of donors, T-cell clones that expanded and contracted after mild COVID-19 were followed by sequencing TCRalpha and TCRbeta repertoires longitudinally. Broad study findings and their caveats: SARS-CoV-2 specificity was not confirmed for the second-wave clones peaking on day 37. The study included only a couple of mild cases, and larger cohorts that include severe cases with pre-infection samples were judged to be necessary. Balanced CD4/CD8 phenotypes were observed for clones contracting from day 15 to 85, whereas a bias towards CD4+ was observed for a second wave of clones expanding from day 15 to 37. Some responding clones were detected in pre-infection memory, suggesting pre-existing cross-reactive memory T cells joined the SARS-CoV-2 response. Contracting CD4+ clones turned up mainly in the CM and EM memory subsets, whereas EMRA was where CD8+ clones were enriched.

As concerns this clonotype: This receptor's antigen is unknown. No much larger clone exists at a distance of one base, and base qualities are not known.

Ficoll-Paque density gradient centrifugation was the method used to isolate PBMCs. Sequencing relied on an Illumina NovaSeq 6000. TCRalpha and TCRbeta cDNA libraries were built by 5'RACE with constant-segment primers, adding sample barcodes and unique molecular identifiers. RNA was extracted from every sample with Trizol reagent. The libraries were amplified in two PCR steps, and the second step added a second sample barcode and Illumina TruSeq adapters. The libraries were sequenced on an Illumina NovaSeq using 2 x 150 bp paired-end reads. Per the original workflow: Reads were demultiplexed and collapsed into UMI-guided consensus sequences with migec v1.2.7. Using mixcr v2.1.11, the UMI consensuses were aligned to TRA and TRB V and J templates and assembled into clonotypes. Expanded or contracted clonotypes were those called significant by both edgeR and NoisET, with noise models trained on biological replicates. For edgeR calls, the thresholds were a false discovery rate-adjusted p below 0.01 and a log2 fold-change of 1. As an exploratory analysis of dynamics, PCA with hierarchical clustering was applied to max-normalized trajectories of the 1000 most abundant clonotypes. Each responding clone was given a CD4 or CD8 phenotype based on the CD4+ and CD8+ repertoires, which had been sequenced separately. TCRdb applied fastp at Q25 and MiXCR to the public reads, then kept only in-frame beta chains. For every CDR3 protein sequence, its rows merge into one entry that carries the most common genes and DNA. The V and J calls reflect TCRdb's pipeline rather than the authors' work. This sample has hundreds of thousands of distinct CDR3 sequences in its table, and roughly 17% of those were observed once. The ten top clones hold approximately 8.1% of the sample.

What was sequenced was PBMCs or a T cell subset sorted from them (not recorded which). The sequence came from an adult woman who had mild COVID-19 (a few samples of this study predate the infection). The sample titles of this study are shuffled in the database, so cell type and time point are left out; the donor was told from shared clones.

At the DNA level, the sequence is TGTGCCAGCAGTTTACTAGCGGGGGGCCTTACCTCCTACGAGCAGTACTTC. Its product reads: CASSLLAGGLTSYEQYF. The rearrangement joined TRBV12-3 or TRBV12-4 to TRBJ2-7, with 11 junctional bases fitting TRBD2. Trimming accounts for 2 bases at V and 0 bases at J, while the number of junction bases matched to no gene is 6. The CDR3 contains 17 residues, cysteine and phenylalanine counted. Solely the CDR3 DNA is kept, with 51 bases framed from the first base.